The present entry profiles one T cell receptor (beta chain) with its context. The antigen is unknown. This entry belongs to a study of T cell repertoires and Cas9 in healthy adults. Study details: Characterization of SpCas9-reactive CD4 and CD8 T cells covered multi-effector potency, cytotoxicity and lineage.

The CDR3 consists of 13 residues. V was shortened by 3 bases and J by 1 base, with 6 bases between the two germline ends. CDR1 is MNHEY and CDR2 is SMNVEV in the germline V gene (reference sequence). Notes on the study in general: SpCas9-reactive effector T cells were reportedly restrained in vitro by SpCas9-reactive regulatory T cells.

Only in-frame clones appear in the TCRdb table, and some are missing; sequencing was by immunoSEQ multiplex PCR. This table has more than 20,000 clones, roughly 90% appearing once. Sequencing input: CD4+ effector T cells (CD127+, CD25-, CD137-, CD154-) from PBMCs; culture status not recorded. This rearrangement joins TRBV27 to TRBJ1-1, with D unresolved. The TCR was taken from a human donor in good health. The CDR3, as DNA: TGTGCCAGCAGTTTGGCGGGGAACACTGAAGCTTTCTTT. Encoded protein: CASSLAGNTEAFF.